The 19 T cell receptor beta chains reported below all come from one sample, sequenced in a study of T cells in Graves' hyperthyroidism and ophthalmopathy (dated by TCRdb to the late 2010s). Preparation of the library involved multiplex PCR. Sequencing relied on an Illumina HiSeq 2000. The TCR beta CDR3 regions were amplified from the RNA transcripts. A first-round RT-PCR of the TCR CDR3 used the HTBI primer set with the Qiagen OneStep RT-PCR kit. TCRdb reanalyzed the raw reads on its own, using fastp at Q25 for trimming and MiXCR for clone calling, and kept in-frame beta chains. Under each unique CDR3 protein, matching rows form one entry showing the most common genes and DNA. The sample records fewer than 500,000 distinct CDR3 sequences, roughly 15% of which are singletons. The ten largest clones take up roughly an eighth of the sample. Source material: blood. The receptors here all came from a man younger than 35 with Graves' ophthalmopathy.

This clonotype was detected only a few times. The chain employs TRBV13 and TRBJ2-2; D is uncertain. Trimming removed 8 bases at V and 0 bases at J, with 10 bases between. Germline loops: CDR1 PRHDT, CDR2 FYEKMQ (reference sequence). The CDR3 has 14 residues. CDR3 DNA sequence: TGTGCCAGCGAGGAGACACCGAACACCGGGGAGCTGTTTTTT. Protein: CASEETPNTGELFF.

This clonotype was seen at least ten times. The chain couples TRBV5-1 to TRBJ1-2; the match to TRBD1 covers 8 bases. The CDR3 runs to 16 residues. Germline V CDR1 and CDR2: SGHRS, YFSETQ. Germline trimming cut 4 bases from V and 4 bases from J; bases unmatched to any gene: 12. CDR3 region: CASSPGRDRQLYGYTF. CDR3 nucleotide sequence: TGCGCCAGCAGCCCCGGCCGGGACAGGCAACTCTATGGCTACACCTTC.

This clonotype was counted many times. This chain joins TRBV5-1 and TRBJ2-1; D could derive from TRBD1 or TRBD2 (5 bases each). The CDR3 spans 15 residues. Germline V gene data show CDR1 as SGHRS and CDR2 as YFSETQ. Trimming removed 2 bases from V and 3 bases from J, with 12 bases in between. The CDR3 here is CASSLAGTNYNEQFF. CDR3 nucleotide sequence: TGCGCCAGCAGCTTAGCCGGGACCAACTACAATGAGCAGTTCTTC.

This clonotype came up many times. The CDR3: CASSGIAGAGETQYF. As DNA, the CDR3 is TGTGCCAGCAGTGGAATAGCGGGGGCGGGGGAGACCCAGTACTTC. The genes are TRBV6-1 and TRBJ2-5; TRBD2 aligns across 9 bases. V was clipped by 4 bases and J by 5 bases; unmatched bases: 8. Germline lookup yields CDR1 MNHNS and CDR2 SASEGT. CDR3 length: 15 residues.

The chain links TRBV19 to TRBJ2-3; 8 bases match TRBD1. Germline V gene lookup returns CDR1 LNHDA and CDR2 SQIVND (reference sequence). The CDR3 has 15 amino acids. With 6 bases clipped from V and 4 bases from J, the junction kept 9 bases outside the gene matches. Written as DNA, the CDR3 is TGTGCCAGTAGGGAGGATGGACAGGGCGCAGATACGCAGTATTTT. Translated: CASREDGQGADTQYF.

The chain recombines TRBV11-2 with TRBJ1-2; D possibly corresponds to TRBD1 (5 bases). This CDR3 has 14 amino acids. Looked up from germline, CDR1 is SGHAT and CDR2 is FQNNGV. The V end lost 0 bases, the J end lost 3 bases, and 8 bases lay between the germline ends. The CDR3 region is CASSLEVGHYGYTF. CDR3 in DNA: TGTGCCAGCAGCTTAGAAGTGGGGCACTATGGCTACACCTTC.

This clonotype was seen many times. This sequence joins TRBV6-1 and TRBJ2-7; 10 bases map to TRBD2. The CDR3 has 16 residues. V was clipped by 5 bases and J by 0 bases; unmatched bases: 7. The germline V gene has CDR1 MNHNS and CDR2 SASEGT. CDR3 sequence (DNA): TGTGCCAGCAGTACCTCGACTAGCGGGTCCTCCTACGAGCAGTACTTC. This translates into CASSTSTSGSSYEQYF.

The gene calls are TRBV5-1 and TRBJ2-7; D may match TRBD1 or TRBD2 (6 bases each). Trimming pared 4 bases from V and 6 bases from J, leaving 20 bases between. This CDR3 comprises 15 residues. The germline gives CDR1 SGHRS, CDR2 YFSETQ. CDR3 protein: CASSPSGGRVGEQYF. The DNA for the CDR3 is TGCGCCAGCAGCCCTTCTGGGGGGCGGGTAGGCGAGCAGTACTTC.

This chain uses TRBV19 with TRBJ2-7; possible D gene TRBD1, 5 bases. The V end was cut by 5 bases, the J end by 2 bases, with 31 bases between. Looked up from germline, CDR1 is LNHDA and CDR2 is SQIVND (reference sequence). This CDR3 is 20 amino acids long. Written as DNA, the CDR3 is TGTGCCAGTAGTCCAGGAAGGGCCTTTTTTACGGACAAGACGACCTACGAGCAGTACTTC. Amino acid sequence: CASSPGRAFFTDKTTYEQYF.

The V and J genes are TRBV27 and TRBJ2-5; no firm D call. CDR3 length equals 14 residues. Trimming removed 5 bases from V and 2 bases from J, with 12 bases in between. Per the germline V gene, CDR1 is MNHEY and CDR2 is SMNVEV (reference sequence). CDR3 region: CASSPDGPQETQYF. The CDR3 nucleotides are TGTGCCAGCAGTCCTGACGGACCGCAAGAGACCCAGTACTTC.

This clonotype has at least ten counts. The chain is built from TRBV7-9 and TRBJ2-3; the match to TRBD2 covers 7 bases. The CDR3 covers 16 residues. The J segment lost 0 bases and the V segment lost 4 bases, leaving 7 bases of the junction unmatched. Germline V gives CDR1 SEHNR, CDR2 FQNEAQ (reference sequence). The CDR3 protein is CASSSFRDYSTDTQYF. The CDR3 DNA follows: TGTGCCAGCAGCTCCTTCCGGGACTACAGCACAGATACGCAGTATTTT.

This clonotype came up many times. The chain recombines TRBV24-1 with TRBJ2-1; 8 nucleotides align to TRBD1. The CDR3 runs 16 residues. Germline trimming cut 2 bases from V and 4 bases from J; bases unmatched to any gene: 6. Germline lookup yields CDR1 KGHDR and CDR2 SFDVKD. The CDR3 nucleotides read TGTGCCACCAGTGATTCAGGCAGGGGGCCTTACAATGAGCAGTTCTTC. Amino acids: CATSDSGRGPYNEQFF.

This clonotype appeared many times. The gene calls are TRBV7-3 and TRBJ2-3, with 13 bases lining up with TRBD2. Germline CDR1 and CDR2: SGHTA and FQGTGA. The length of the CDR3 is 16 residues. With V trimmed by 3 bases and J by 6 bases, 6 bases remained unmatched. This chain's CDR3 is CASSFPGLAGVDTQYF. The CDR3 region has the DNA TGTGCCAGCAGCTTCCCCGGACTAGCGGGAGTGGATACGCAGTATTTT.

This clonotype was seen many times. The chain joins TRBV5-1 to TRBJ2-5; 7 positions agree with TRBD1. V was pared by 6 bases and J by 6 bases, with 11 bases of the junction left unmatched. This CDR3 has 14 amino acids. Germline V gene sequence: CDR1 SGHRS, CDR2 YFSETQ. CDR3 amino acids: CASTFTGDWKTQYF. In DNA form, the CDR3 reads TGCGCCAGCACCTTTACAGGGGATTGGAAGACCCAGTACTTC.

In its sample, this clonotype was seen many times. The CDR3 loop reads CASSIGAYNEQFF. The CDR3 nucleotides read TGTGCCAGTAGTATAGGCGCCTACAATGAGCAGTTCTTC. The chain uses TRBV19 and TRBJ2-1; D not resolved. The V gene's germline CDR1 is LNHDA and CDR2 SQIVND (reference sequence). Trimming stripped 1 base from V and 2 bases from J, with 3 bases between. This CDR3 has 13 residues.

This clonotype showed up many times. This rearrangement joins TRBV7-9 to TRBJ2-1; D is unclear. V was clipped by 5 bases and J by 10 bases, with 9 bases between them. The germline gives CDR1 SEHNR, CDR2 FQNEAQ (reference sequence). The CDR3 loop spans 11 amino acids. The CDR3 protein is CASSKAPEQFF. CDR3 DNA sequence: TGTGCCAGCAGCAAAGCCCCGGAGCAGTTCTTC.

This clonotype occurred many times. The chain carries TRBV7-9 and TRBJ2-1; the D gene is possibly TRBD1 (5 bases). V was clipped by 3 bases and J by 4 bases, with 10 bases between them. The CDR3 runs to 14 residues. Germline CDR1 and CDR2: SEHNR and FQNEAQ (reference sequence). The CDR3 region is CASSFRVTYNEQFF. The CDR3 DNA follows: TGTGCCAGCAGCTTCAGGGTGACTTACAATGAGCAGTTCTTC.

This clonotype was detected many times. The chain has TRBV6-1 and TRBJ2-7, with TRBD2 as a possible D gene (6 bases). The V end was cut by 8 bases, the J end by 2 bases, with 10 bases between. CDR1 and CDR2 from the germline V gene are MNHNS and SASEGT. The CDR3 is made up of 12 amino acids. In DNA, the CDR3 is TGTGCCAGCGTCGGGGGACCCTACGAGCAGTACTTC. Amino acid sequence: CASVGGPYEQYF.

This clonotype was detected only a few times. The chain couples TRBV13 to TRBJ2-5; D might be TRBD2 (6 bases). V lost 0 bases and J lost 5, with 10 bases in between. Germline V CDR1 and CDR2: PRHDT, FYEKMQ (reference sequence). This CDR3 is 14 amino acids long. The CDR3 DNA reads TGTGCCAGCAGCTTAGGCGGGAGCTATGAGACCCAGTACTTC. Protein: CASSLGGSYETQYF.